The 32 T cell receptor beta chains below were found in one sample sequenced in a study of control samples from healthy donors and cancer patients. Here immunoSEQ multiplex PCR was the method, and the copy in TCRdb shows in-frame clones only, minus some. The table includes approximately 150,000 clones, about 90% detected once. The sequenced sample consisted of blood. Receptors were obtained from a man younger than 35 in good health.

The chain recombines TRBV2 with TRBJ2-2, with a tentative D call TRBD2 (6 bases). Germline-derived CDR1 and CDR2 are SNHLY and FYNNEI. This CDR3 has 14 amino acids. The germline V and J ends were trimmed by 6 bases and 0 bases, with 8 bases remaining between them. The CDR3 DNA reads TGTGCCAGCAGCGGGGACTCGAACACCGGGGAGCTGTTTTTT. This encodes CASSGDSNTGELFF.

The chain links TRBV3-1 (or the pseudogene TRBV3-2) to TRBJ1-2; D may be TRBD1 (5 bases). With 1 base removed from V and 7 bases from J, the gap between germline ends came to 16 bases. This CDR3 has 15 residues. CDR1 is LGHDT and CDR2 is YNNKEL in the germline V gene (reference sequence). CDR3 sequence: CASSQVRGEGGGYTF. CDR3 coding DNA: TGTGCCAGCAGCCAAGTAAGGGGCGAGGGCGGTGGCTACACCTTC.

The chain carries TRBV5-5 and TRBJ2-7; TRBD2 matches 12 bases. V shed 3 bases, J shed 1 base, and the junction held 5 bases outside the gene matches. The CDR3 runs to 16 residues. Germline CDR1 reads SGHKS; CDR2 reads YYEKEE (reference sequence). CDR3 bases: TGTGCCAGCAGCTCAAGGACTAGCGGGGTTTCCTACGAGCAGTACTTC. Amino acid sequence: CASSSRTSGVSYEQYF.

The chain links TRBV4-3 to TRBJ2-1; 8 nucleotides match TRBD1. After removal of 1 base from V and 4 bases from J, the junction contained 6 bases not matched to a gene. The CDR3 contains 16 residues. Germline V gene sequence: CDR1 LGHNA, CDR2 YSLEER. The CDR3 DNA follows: TGCGCCAGCAGCCAAGGCGACAGGGGACCGTACAATGAGCAGTTCTTC. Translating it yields CASSQGDRGPYNEQFF.

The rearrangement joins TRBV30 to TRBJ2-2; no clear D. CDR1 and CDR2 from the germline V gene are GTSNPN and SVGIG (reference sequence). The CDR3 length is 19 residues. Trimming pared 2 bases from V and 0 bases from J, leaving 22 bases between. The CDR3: CAWSSAPGNRRTNTGELFF. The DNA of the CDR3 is TGTGCCTGGAGTTCGGCCCCCGGAAATAGGCGCACGAACACCGGGGAGCTGTTTTTT.

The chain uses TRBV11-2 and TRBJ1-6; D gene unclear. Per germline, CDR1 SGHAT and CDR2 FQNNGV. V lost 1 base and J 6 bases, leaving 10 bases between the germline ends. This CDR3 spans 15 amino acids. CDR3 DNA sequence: TGTGCCAGCAGCTTAGGGGCAGGAGGTAATTCACCCCTCCACTTT. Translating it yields CASSLGAGGNSPLHF.

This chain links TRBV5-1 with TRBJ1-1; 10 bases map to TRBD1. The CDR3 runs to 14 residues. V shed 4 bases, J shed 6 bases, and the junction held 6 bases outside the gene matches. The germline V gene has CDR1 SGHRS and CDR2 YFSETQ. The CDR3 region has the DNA TGCGCCAGCAGCCTACCGGACAGGGGGGCTGAAGCTTTCTTT. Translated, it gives CASSLPDRGAEAFF.

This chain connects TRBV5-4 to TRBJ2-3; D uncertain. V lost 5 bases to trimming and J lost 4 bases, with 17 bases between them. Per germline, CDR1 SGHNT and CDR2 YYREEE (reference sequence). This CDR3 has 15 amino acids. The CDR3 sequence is CASSPVTLSSDTQYF. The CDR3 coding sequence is TGTGCCAGCAGTCCTGTTACTTTATCCTCAGATACGCAGTATTTT.

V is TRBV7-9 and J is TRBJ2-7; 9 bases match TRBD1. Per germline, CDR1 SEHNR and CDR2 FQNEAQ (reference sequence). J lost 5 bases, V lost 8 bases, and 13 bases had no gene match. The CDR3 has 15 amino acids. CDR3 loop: CASAHSGTGIHEQYF. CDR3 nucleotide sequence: TGTGCCAGCGCCCATTCCGGGACAGGGATCCACGAGCAGTACTTC.

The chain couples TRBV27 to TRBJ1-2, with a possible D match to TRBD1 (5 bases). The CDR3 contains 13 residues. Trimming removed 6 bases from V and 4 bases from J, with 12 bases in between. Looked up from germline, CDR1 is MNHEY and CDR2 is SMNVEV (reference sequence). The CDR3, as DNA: TGTGCCAGCAGAGGGGCAGGGCTCTATGGCTACACCTTC. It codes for CASRGAGLYGYTF.

This CDR3 is CASSQDSTGNNEQFF. CDR3 DNA sequence: TGCGCCAGCAGCCAAGATAGTACGGGGAACAATGAGCAGTTCTTC. The J gene is TRBJ2-1, the V gene TRBV4-3; D might be TRBD2 (5 bases). Germline V gene data show CDR1 as LGHNA and CDR2 as YSLEER. This CDR3 has 15 amino acids. V shed 0 bases and J shed 5 bases, with 11 bases lying between them.

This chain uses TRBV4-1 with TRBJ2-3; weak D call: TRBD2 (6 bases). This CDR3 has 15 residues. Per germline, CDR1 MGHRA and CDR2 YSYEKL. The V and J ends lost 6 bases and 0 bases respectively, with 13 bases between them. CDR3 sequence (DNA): TGCGCCAGCAGTAAAGCCGGGACTAGCACAGATACGCAGTATTTT. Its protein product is CASSKAGTSTDTQYF.

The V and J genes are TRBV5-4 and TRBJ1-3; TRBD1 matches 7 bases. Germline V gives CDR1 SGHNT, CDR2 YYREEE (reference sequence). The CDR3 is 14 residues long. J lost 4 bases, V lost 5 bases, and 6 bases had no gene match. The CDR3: CASRPTGNGNTIYF. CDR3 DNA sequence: TGTGCCAGCAGACCGACAGGGAACGGAAACACCATATATTTT.

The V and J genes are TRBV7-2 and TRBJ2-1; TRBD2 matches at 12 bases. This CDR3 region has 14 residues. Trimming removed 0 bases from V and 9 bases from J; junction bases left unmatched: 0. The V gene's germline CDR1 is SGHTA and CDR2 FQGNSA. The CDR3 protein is CASSLAGLAGEQFF. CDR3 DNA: TGTGCCAGCAGCTTAGCGGGACTAGCGGGTGAGCAGTTCTTC.

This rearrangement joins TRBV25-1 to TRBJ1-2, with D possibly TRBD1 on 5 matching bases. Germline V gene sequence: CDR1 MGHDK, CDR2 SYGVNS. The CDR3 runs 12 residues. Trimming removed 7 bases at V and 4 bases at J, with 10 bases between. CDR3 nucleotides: TGTGCCAGCAACGGGGGGAGCTATGGCTACACCTTC. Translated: CASNGGSYGYTF.

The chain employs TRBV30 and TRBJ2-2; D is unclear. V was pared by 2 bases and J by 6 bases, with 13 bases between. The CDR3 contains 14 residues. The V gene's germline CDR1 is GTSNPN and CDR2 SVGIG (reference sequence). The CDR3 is CAWSLNTGAGELFF. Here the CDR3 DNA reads TGTGCCTGGAGTCTTAATACCGGAGCCGGGGAGCTGTTTTTT.

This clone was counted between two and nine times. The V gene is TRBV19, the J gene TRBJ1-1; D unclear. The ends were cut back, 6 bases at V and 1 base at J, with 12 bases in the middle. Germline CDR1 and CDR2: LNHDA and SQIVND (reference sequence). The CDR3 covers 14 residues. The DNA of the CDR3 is TGTGCCAGTAGCAAGAATGCCCCGAACACTGAAGCTTTCTTT. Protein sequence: CASSKNAPNTEAFF.

CDR3 DNA sequence: TGTGCCAGCAGCTCCGACAGGGTCTCCTATAATTCACCCCTCCACTTT. Protein sequence: CASSSDRVSYNSPLHF. The V and J genes are TRBV7-9 and TRBJ1-6; TRBD1 agrees at 7 bases. The CDR3 is 16 amino acids. Trimming at V came to 4 bases and at J to 0 bases, leaving 3 bases not matched to a gene. CDR1 and CDR2 (germline): SEHNR, FQNEAQ (reference sequence).

The CDR3 here is CASSLAEVAGNLWGNTIYF. The CDR3 DNA follows: TGTGCCAGCAGCTTAGCTGAAGTGGCAGGCAATCTCTGGGGAAACACCATATATTTT. The rearrangement uses TRBV5-4 and TRBJ1-3; no clear D. The CDR3 sequence is 19 residues long. Germline CDR1 and CDR2: SGHNT and YYREEE (reference sequence). Trimming removed 2 bases at V and 4 bases at J, with 25 bases between.

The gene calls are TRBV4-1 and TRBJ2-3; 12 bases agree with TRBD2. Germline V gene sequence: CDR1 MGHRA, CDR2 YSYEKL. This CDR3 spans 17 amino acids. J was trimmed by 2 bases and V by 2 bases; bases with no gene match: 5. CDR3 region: CASSQRTSGGNTDTQYF. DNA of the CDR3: TGCGCCAGCAGCCAACGCACTAGCGGGGGGAACACAGATACGCAGTATTTT.

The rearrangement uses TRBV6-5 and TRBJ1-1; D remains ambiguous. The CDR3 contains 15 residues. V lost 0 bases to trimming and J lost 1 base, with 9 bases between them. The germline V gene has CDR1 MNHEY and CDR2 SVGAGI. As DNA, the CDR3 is TGTGCCAGCAGTTACTCGAGGCGGACGAACACTGAAGCTTTCTTT. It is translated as CASSYSRRTNTEAFF.

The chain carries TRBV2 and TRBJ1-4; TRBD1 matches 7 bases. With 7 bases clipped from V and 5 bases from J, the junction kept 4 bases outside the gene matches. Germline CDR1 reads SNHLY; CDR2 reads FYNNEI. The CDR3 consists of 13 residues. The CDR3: CASKGQRNEKLFF. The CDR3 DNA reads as TGTGCCAGCAAGGGACAGAGGAATGAAAAACTGTTTTTT.

The CDR3 region has the DNA TGTGCCAGCAGCCCTGGGCGGACCGAGAACTATGGCTACACCTTC. Its protein product is CASSPGRTENYGYTF. This chain connects TRBV11-2 to TRBJ1-2; D is unclear. In germline, CDR1 is SGHAT, CDR2 FQNNGV. The CDR3 is made up of 15 amino acids. V lost 5 bases to trimming and J lost 2 bases, with 15 bases between them.

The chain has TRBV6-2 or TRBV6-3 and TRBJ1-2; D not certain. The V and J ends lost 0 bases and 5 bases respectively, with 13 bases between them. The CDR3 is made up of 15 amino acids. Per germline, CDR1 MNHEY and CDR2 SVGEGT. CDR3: CASSYSMEEPYGYTF. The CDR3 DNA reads TGTGCCAGCAGTTACTCGATGGAAGAGCCTTATGGCTACACCTTC.

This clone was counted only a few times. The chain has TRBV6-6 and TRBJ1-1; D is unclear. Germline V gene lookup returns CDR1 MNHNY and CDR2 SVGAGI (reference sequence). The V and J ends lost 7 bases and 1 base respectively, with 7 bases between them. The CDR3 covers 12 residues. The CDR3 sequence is CASTLGNTEAFF. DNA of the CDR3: TGTGCCAGCACCTTGGGGAACACTGAAGCTTTCTTT.

The DNA of the CDR3 is TGTGCCAGCAGTGAAAGGAAGTATACGGGGACAGGTTATGGGGTACAGTACTTC. Translation gives CASSERKYTGTGYGVQYF. The chain has TRBV2 and TRBJ2-7; TRBD1 agrees at 8 bases. J gave up 10 bases and V 2 bases, and 22 bases lay outside the gene matches. The CDR3 has 18 residues. Germline values: CDR1 SNHLY, CDR2 FYNNEI.

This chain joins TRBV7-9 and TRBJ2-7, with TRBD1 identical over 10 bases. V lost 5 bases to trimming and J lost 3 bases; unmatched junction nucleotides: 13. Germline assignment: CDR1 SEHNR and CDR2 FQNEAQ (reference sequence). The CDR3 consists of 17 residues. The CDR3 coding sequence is TGTGCCAGCAGCCCGAGACCCGTGACAGGGGGCCTCTACGAGCAGTACTTC. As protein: CASSPRPVTGGLYEQYF.

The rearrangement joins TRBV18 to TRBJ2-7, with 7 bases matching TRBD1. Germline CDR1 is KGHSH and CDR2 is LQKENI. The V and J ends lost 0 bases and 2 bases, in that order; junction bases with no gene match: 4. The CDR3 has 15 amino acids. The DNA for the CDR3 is TGTGCCAGCTCACCACCCGGACAGGCGACCTACGAGCAGTACTTC. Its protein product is CASSPPGQATYEQYF.

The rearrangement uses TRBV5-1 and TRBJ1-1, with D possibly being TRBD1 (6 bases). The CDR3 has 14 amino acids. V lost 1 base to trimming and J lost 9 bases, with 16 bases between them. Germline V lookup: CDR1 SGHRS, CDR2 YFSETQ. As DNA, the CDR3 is TGCGCCAGCAGCTTGCTAACAGGGAATTCGCAAGCTTTCTTT. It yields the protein CASSLLTGNSQAFF.

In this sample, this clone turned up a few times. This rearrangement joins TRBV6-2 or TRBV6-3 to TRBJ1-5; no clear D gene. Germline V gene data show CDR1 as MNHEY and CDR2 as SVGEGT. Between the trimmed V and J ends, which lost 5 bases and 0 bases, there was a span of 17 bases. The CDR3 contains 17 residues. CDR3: CASSPSSGDYSNQPQHF. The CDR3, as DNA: TGTGCCAGCAGTCCCTCGAGCGGTGATTATAGCAATCAGCCCCAGCATTTT.

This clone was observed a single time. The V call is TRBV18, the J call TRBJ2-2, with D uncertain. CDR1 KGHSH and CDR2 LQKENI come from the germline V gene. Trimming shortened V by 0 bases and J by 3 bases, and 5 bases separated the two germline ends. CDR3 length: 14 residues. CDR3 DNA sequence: TGTGCCAGCTCACCACCGGCGCACACCGGGGAGCTGTTTTTT. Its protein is CASSPPAHTGELFF.

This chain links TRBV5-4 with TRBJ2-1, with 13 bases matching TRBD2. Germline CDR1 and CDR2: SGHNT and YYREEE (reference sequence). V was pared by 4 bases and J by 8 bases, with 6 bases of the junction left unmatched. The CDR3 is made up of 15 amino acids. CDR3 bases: TGTGCCAGCAGCCCACGGACTAGCGGGGGCTATGAGCAGTTCTTC. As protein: CASSPRTSGGYEQFF.